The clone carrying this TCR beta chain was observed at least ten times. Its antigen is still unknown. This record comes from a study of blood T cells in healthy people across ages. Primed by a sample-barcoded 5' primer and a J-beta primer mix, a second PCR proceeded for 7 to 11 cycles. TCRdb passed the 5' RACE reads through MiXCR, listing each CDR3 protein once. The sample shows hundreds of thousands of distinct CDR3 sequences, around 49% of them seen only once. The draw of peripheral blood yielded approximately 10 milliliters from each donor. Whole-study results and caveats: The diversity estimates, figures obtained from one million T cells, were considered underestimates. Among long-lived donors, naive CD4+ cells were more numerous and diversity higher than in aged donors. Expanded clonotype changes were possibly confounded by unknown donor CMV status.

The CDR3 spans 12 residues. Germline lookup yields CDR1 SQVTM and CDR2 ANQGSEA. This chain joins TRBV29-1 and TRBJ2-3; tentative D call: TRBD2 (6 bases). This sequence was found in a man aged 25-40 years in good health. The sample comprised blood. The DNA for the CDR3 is TGCAGGGTTCACCTCGGGGGAGGTACGCAGTATTTT. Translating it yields CRVHLGGGTQYF.